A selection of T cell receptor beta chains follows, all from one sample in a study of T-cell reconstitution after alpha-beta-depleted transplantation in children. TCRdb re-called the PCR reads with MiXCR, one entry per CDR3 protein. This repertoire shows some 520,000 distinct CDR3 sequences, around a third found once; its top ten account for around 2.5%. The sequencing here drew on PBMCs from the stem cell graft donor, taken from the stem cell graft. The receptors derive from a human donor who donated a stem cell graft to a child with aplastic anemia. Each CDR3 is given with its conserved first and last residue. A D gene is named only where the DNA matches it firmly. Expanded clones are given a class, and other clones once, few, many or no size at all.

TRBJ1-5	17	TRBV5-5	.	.	TGTGCCAGCAGCTCCTATCTAACCCAGGGGATAGAACAGCCCCAGCATTTT	CASSSYLTQGIEQPQHF
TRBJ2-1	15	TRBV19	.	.	TGTGCCAGTACCAAAGACAGACGCTCCTACAATGAGCAGTTCTTC	CASTKDRRSYNEQFF
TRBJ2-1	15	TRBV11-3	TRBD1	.	TGTGCCAGCAGCTCTCTGGACAGGATCGACAATGAGCAGTTCTTC	CASSSLDRIDNEQFF
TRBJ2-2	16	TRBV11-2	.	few	TGTGCCAGCAGCCCCTTCGAGGTTGCGAACACCGGGGAGCTGTTTTTT	CASSPFEVANTGELFF
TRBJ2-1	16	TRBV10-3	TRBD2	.	TGTGCCATCGACACTAGCGGGGGCAGCTCCTACAATGAGCAGTTCTTC	CAIDTSGGSSYNEQFF
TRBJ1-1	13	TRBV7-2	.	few	TGTGCCAGCAGCTTACAGTGGAACACTGAAGCTTTCTTT	CASSLQWNTEAFF
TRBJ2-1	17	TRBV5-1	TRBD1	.	TGCGCCAGCAGCTGGGATCCCGGGACAGGGCCCTACAATGAGCAGTTCTTC	CASSWDPGTGPYNEQFF
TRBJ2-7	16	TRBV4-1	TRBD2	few	TGCGCCAGCAGCCAAGCGGGACTAGCGGACTCCTACGAGCAGTACTTC	CASSQAGLADSYEQYF
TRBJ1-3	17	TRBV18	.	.	TGTGCCAGCTCACCTGCCACCCCGAATTACTCTGGAAACACCATATATTTT	CASSPATPNYSGNTIYF
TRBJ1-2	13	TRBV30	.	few	TGTGCCTGCCCGGACAGTAGTAACTATGGCTACACCTTC	CACPDSSNYGYTF
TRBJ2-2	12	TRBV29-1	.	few	TGCAGCGTCCGGACCGACACCGGGGAGCTGTTTTTT	CSVRTDTGELFF
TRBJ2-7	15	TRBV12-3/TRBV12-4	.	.	TGTGCCAGCCATCCGGGACCCCGGAGCTCCTACGAGCAGTACTTC	CASHPGPRSSYEQYF
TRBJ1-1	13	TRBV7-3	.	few	TGTGCCAGCAGCTTAAAGTGGAACACTGAAGCTTTCTTT	CASSLKWNTEAFF
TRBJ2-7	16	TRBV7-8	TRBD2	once	TGTGCCAGCAGCTCCGGGACTAGCGGGAGGGCCGACGAGCAGTACTTC	CASSSGTSGRADEQYF
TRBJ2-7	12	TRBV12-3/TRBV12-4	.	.	TGTGCCAGCGGACCGGGAACCCACGAGCAGTACTTC	CASGPGTHEQYF
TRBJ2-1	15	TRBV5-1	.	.	TGCGCCAGCAGCTTAGCCCAGATAAGTAACAATGAGCAGTTCTTC	CASSLAQISNNEQFF
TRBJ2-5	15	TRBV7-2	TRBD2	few	TGTGCCAGCTGCGTCGGACTAGGTCTCCAAGAGACCCAGTACTTC	CASCVGLGLQETQYF
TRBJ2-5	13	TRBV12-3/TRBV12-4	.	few	TGTGCCAGCAAAGCTCGGCTTGGGGAGACCCAGTACTTC	CASKARLGETQYF
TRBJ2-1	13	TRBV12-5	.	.	TGTGCTAGTGGTTTGCTGGGATCGGCTGAGCAGTTCTTC	CASGLLGSAEQFF
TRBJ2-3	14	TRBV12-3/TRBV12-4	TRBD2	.	TGTGCCAGCAGATTAGCGGGAAGGGCAGATACGCAGTATTTT	CASRLAGRADTQYF
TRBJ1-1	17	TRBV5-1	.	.	TGCGCCAGCAGCTTGGTTGCCGGACCCGCAATGAACACTGAAGCTTTCTTT	CASSLVAGPAMNTEAFF
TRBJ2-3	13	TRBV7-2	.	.	TGTGCCAGCAGCGCCCCACCCACAGATACGCAGTATTTT	CASSAPPTDTQYF
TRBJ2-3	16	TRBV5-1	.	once	TGCGCCAGCAGCTCTGCGCGACCGAGGAGCACAGATACGCAGTATTTT	CASSSARPRSTDTQYF
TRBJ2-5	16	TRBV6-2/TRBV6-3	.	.	TGTGCCAGCAGTTACTCGAAAGGCGGAGTCATGGAGACCCAGTACTTC	CASSYSKGGVMETQYF
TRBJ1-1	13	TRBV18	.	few	TGTGCCAGCTCACCAGCGATGAACACTGAAGCTTTCTTT	CASSPAMNTEAFF
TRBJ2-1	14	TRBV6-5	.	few	TGTGCCAGCAGTTACTCGGATTCCTACAATGAGCAGTTCTTC	CASSYSDSYNEQFF
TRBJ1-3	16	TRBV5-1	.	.	TGCGCCAGCAGCTCGGGCCTCCCAGACTCTGGAAACACCATATATTTT	CASSSGLPDSGNTIYF
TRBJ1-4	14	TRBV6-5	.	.	TGTGCCAGCAGTTACCTCGGGGGGAGGGAAAAACTGTTTTTT	CASSYLGGREKLFF
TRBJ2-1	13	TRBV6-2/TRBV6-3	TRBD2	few	TGTGCCAGCAGTTGGACTAGCGCAGGGGAGCAGTTCTTC	CASSWTSAGEQFF
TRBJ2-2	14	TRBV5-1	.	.	TGCGCCAGCAGCTTGGCCATTAGTACCGGGGAGCTGTTTTTT	CASSLAISTGELFF
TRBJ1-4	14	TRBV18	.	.	TGTGCCAGCTCACCTTACTCGGCTAATGAAAAACTGTTTTTT	CASSPYSANEKLFF
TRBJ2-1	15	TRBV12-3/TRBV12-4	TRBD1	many	TGTGCCAGCAGTCCCCCGGGACAGGGGTACAATGAGCAGTTCTTC	CASSPPGQGYNEQFF
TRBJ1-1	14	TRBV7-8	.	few	TGTGCCAGCAGCCAGGACAGTATTCGATCTGAAGCTTTCTTT	CASSQDSIRSEAFF
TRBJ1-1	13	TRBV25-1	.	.	TGTGCCAGCGGGCGGGGGGAGAACACTGAAGCTTTCTTT	CASGRGENTEAFF
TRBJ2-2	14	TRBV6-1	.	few	TGTGCCAGCAGACCCCCGGTAGTGACCGGGGAGCTGTTTTTT	CASRPPVVTGELFF
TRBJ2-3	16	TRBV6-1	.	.	TGTGCCAGCAGCGCCTTAAGACAGGCGACGGGGGATACGCAGTATTTT	CASSALRQATGDTQYF
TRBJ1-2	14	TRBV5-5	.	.	TGTGCCAGCAGCTTTGACGGGACATCCTATGGCTACACCTTC	CASSFDGTSYGYTF
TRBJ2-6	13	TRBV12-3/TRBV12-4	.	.	TGTGCCAGCAGTATCGGGCCCAGTGACGTCCTGACTTTC	CASSIGPSDVLTF
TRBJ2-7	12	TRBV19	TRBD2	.	TGTGCCAGTAGTATAAGCGGGAACGAGCAGTACTTC	CASSISGNEQYF
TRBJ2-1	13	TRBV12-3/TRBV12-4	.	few	TGTGCCAGCAGCGACCAACCCACCAATGAGCAGTTCTTC	CASSDQPTNEQFF
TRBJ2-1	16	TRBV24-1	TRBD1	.	TGTGCCACCAGTGAGGCCGGGACAGGGGGCTTGAATGAGCAGTTCTTC	CATSEAGTGGLNEQFF
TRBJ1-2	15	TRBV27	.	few	TGTGCCAGCAATCTTACACGAGACACTAACTATGGCTACACCTTC	CASNLTRDTNYGYTF
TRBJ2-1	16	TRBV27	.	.	TGTGCCAGCAGTCGGGCCCTAGCGATTAACTCCAATGAGCAGTTCTTC	CASSRALAINSNEQFF
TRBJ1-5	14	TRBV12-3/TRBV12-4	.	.	TGTGCCAGCAGTTTACAGGGAGTCAATCAGCCCCAGCATTTT	CASSLQGVNQPQHF
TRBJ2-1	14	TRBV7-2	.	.	TGTGCCAGCAGCTTACTTAGACTAGGGGGTGAGCAGTTCTTC	CASSLLRLGGEQFF
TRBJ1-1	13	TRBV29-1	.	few	TGCAGCGTCCGCCCCAACACGAACACTGAAGCTTTCTTT	CSVRPNTNTEAFF
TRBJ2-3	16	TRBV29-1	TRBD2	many	TGCAGCGCCAAAGCGGGAGGCGGGTCACGCACAGATACGCAGTATTTT	CSAKAGGGSRTDTQYF